This T cell receptor beta chain was recovered during a study of T cell repertoires in cytomegalovirus infection. TCRdb reanalysed the reads using MiXCR and keeps one entry per CDR3 protein. The sample holds around 530,000 distinct CDR3 sequences, around 27% seen once. This clonotype was detected many times. The CDR3 is made up of 14 amino acids. Per the germline V gene, CDR1 is SGHTA and CDR2 is FQGNSA. V shed 1 base and J shed 5 bases, with 11 bases lying between them. The TCR comes from a human donor in good health (CMV status not recorded). Some clones in this sample may be carry-over from other donors' samples. The sequenced sample was PBMCs. J is TRBJ2-5 and V is TRBV7-2; D possibly corresponds to TRBD2 (5 bases). This CDR3 is CASSLVSALETQYF. For the CDR3, the DNA is TGTGCCAGCAGCTTAGTTAGCGCTTTGGAGACCCAGTACTTC.